The rows below give T cell receptor beta chains drawn from one sample of a study of T cells in localized non-small cell lung cancer. The assay was immunoSEQ multiplex PCR, and TCRdb's table has in-frame clones only and misses some. The sample lists about 3,200 clones, less than 35% seen once, with 8% to 10% in the top ten. The sample here was lung tumor tissue, taken before any cancer treatment. Source of these receptors: a man aged 35 to 69 with stage I lung adenocarcinoma. Both conserved end residues are part of each CDR3. Fields, in order: CDR3 DNA, CDR3 protein, D gene, V gene, clone size, J gene. The D gene is left open where the match is weak. Rows may omit the clone size; those that give it use once, few, many or a size class.

cdr3_nt: TGTGCCAGCAGTGGACAGGGTTCGACTGGGGCCAACGTCCTGACTTTC; cdr3_aa: CASSGQGSTGANVLTF; d_call: TRBD1; v_call: TRBV6-8; clone_size: few; j_call: TRBJ2-6
cdr3_nt: TGTGCCAGCTCACCGGGACGGAGCTCTGGAAACACCATATATTTT; cdr3_aa: CASSPGRSSGNTIYF; d_call: -; v_call: TRBV18; clone_size: few; j_call: TRBJ1-3
cdr3_nt: TGCGCCAGCAGCTTGGAGGAGTGGTCCTATTCTCCGGGTGGCTACACCTTC; cdr3_aa: CASSLEEWSYSPGGYTF; d_call: -; v_call: TRBV5-1; clone_size: few; j_call: TRBJ1-2
cdr3_nt: TGTGCCAGCAGCTTGAGTTTGGGAACCGGCTCCTACAATGAGCAGTTCTTC; cdr3_aa: CASSLSLGTGSYNEQFF; d_call: -; v_call: TRBV7-7; clone_size: -; j_call: TRBJ2-1
cdr3_nt: TGTGCCAGCAGCGCTCGAGGGCTGAATGAAAAACTGTTTTTT; cdr3_aa: CASSARGLNEKLFF; d_call: -; v_call: TRBV9; clone_size: few; j_call: TRBJ1-4
cdr3_nt: TGTGCCAGCTCACCCGCGGGGTACTTCGAAAAACTGTTTTTT; cdr3_aa: CASSPAGYFEKLFF; d_call: -; v_call: TRBV18; clone_size: few; j_call: TRBJ1-4
cdr3_nt: TGTGCCAGCTGTTCAGGGGGCTCTGTTGGCGAGCAGTACTTC; cdr3_aa: CASCSGGSVGEQYF; d_call: TRBD1; v_call: TRBV28; clone_size: few; j_call: TRBJ2-7
cdr3_nt: TGTGCCAGCAGTTTATGGGACATAGTTCTAATCGGTGAAGCTTTCTTT; cdr3_aa: CASSLWDIVLIGEAFF; d_call: -; v_call: TRBV28; clone_size: -; j_call: TRBJ1-1
cdr3_nt: TGCGCCAGCAGCTTGAGGGAAGACGATTACTACGAGCAGTACTTC; cdr3_aa: CASSLREDDYYEQYF; d_call: -; v_call: TRBV5-1; clone_size: -; j_call: TRBJ2-7
cdr3_nt: TGTGCCAGCAGTCCTATACTAGCGGGGGGCCCCAATGAGCAGTTCTTC; cdr3_aa: CASSPILAGGPNEQFF; d_call: TRBD2; v_call: TRBV28; clone_size: -; j_call: TRBJ2-1
cdr3_nt: TGTGCCAGCAGTGACCCCCGGGGAGCGGGGGGGCCGTCCTACAATGAGCAGTTCTTC; cdr3_aa: CASSDPRGAGGPSYNEQFF; d_call: TRBD2; v_call: TRBV9; clone_size: -; j_call: TRBJ2-1
cdr3_nt: TGTGCCAGCAGTGGCCCCGGGATGAACACTGAAGCTTTCTTT; cdr3_aa: CASSGPGMNTEAFF; d_call: -; v_call: TRBV28; clone_size: few; j_call: TRBJ1-1
cdr3_nt: TGCGCCAGCAGCTTGGGGACCATAAGCCAAGAGACCCAGTACTTC; cdr3_aa: CASSLGTISQETQYF; d_call: -; v_call: TRBV5-1; clone_size: -; j_call: TRBJ2-5
cdr3_nt: TGTGCCACCAGCAGATCCAGTTCCACAGATACGCAGTATTTT; cdr3_aa: CATSRSSSTDTQYF; d_call: -; v_call: TRBV15; clone_size: -; j_call: TRBJ2-3
cdr3_nt: TGTGCCTGGAGTGTATTATTCCTAGCGGGGAAGCAGTACTTC; cdr3_aa: CAWSVLFLAGKQYF; d_call: TRBD2; v_call: TRBV30; clone_size: few; j_call: TRBJ2-7
cdr3_nt: TGTGCCAGCAGGCCTGGGACAAGCCAAGAGACCCAGTACTTC; cdr3_aa: CASRPGTSQETQYF; d_call: -; v_call: TRBV2; clone_size: few; j_call: TRBJ2-5
cdr3_nt: TGTGCCAGCAGTACGGGACTAGGGGGCAATGAGCAGTTCTTC; cdr3_aa: CASSTGLGGNEQFF; d_call: TRBD2; v_call: TRBV28; clone_size: few; j_call: TRBJ2-1
cdr3_nt: TGTGCCACCAGCAGAGGGTCGATAGCGGGTCTCCGCACAGATACGCAGTATTTT; cdr3_aa: CATSRGSIAGLRTDTQYF; d_call: TRBD2; v_call: TRBV15; clone_size: -; j_call: TRBJ2-3
cdr3_nt: TGTGCCAGCTCACCCGCACCCGATTCACCCCTCCACTTT; cdr3_aa: CASSPAPDSPLHF; d_call: -; v_call: TRBV18; clone_size: -; j_call: TRBJ1-6
cdr3_nt: TGTGCCAGCAGTGAATTTTTGGGGCAGCCCCAGCATTTT; cdr3_aa: CASSEFLGQPQHF; d_call: -; v_call: TRBV25-1; clone_size: -; j_call: TRBJ1-5
cdr3_nt: TGTGCCAGTAGTACGACAGGGTATAGCAATCAGCCCCAGCATTTT; cdr3_aa: CASSTTGYSNQPQHF; d_call: TRBD1; v_call: TRBV19; clone_size: -; j_call: TRBJ1-5
cdr3_nt: TGTGCCAGCAGCCAAGCGAGTATAGGCTCCTACAATGAGCAGTTCTTC; cdr3_aa: CASSQASIGSYNEQFF; d_call: -; v_call: TRBV11-3; clone_size: few; j_call: TRBJ2-1
cdr3_nt: TGCGCCAGCAGCTTGGAGGAGGGGAGAAGAACTAATGAAAAACTGTTTTTT; cdr3_aa: CASSLEEGRRTNEKLFF; d_call: -; v_call: TRBV5-1; clone_size: few; j_call: TRBJ1-4